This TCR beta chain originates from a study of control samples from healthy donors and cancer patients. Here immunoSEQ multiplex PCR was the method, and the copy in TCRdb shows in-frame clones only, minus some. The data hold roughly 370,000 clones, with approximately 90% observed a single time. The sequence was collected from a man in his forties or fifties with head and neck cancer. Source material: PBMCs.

CDR3 loop: CASRRAQGEAFF. In DNA, the CDR3 is TGTGCCAGCAGGCGGGCCCAGGGGGAAGCTTTCTTT. The chain employs TRBV12-3 or TRBV12-4 and TRBJ1-1, with TRBD1 as a possible D gene (6 bases). The CDR3 sequence is 12 residues long. Trimming pared 6 bases from V and 8 bases from J, leaving 13 bases between.